The rows below give T cell receptor beta chains drawn from one sample of a study of blood T cell repertoires in COVID-19. TCRdb's copy holds only in-frame clones and misses some; the assay was immunoSEQ multiplex PCR. The sample lists about 150,000 clones, roughly 84% occurring once. Sequencing was carried out using peripheral blood. The receptor source for this set is a man in his 70s with acute or convalescent COVID-19. CDR3s include the opening cysteine and the closing phenylalanine or tryptophan. D genes are given only for firm matches. Size values are once, few and many counts, or a class for expanded clones, and some rows have none.

V: TRBV27; size: .; D: TRBD2; J: TRBJ2-3; DNA: TGTGCCAGCAGTCGCCGGCTAGCGGGAGCGATAGATACGCAGTATTTT; CDR3: CASSRRLAGAIDTQYF
V: TRBV6-6; size: .; D: .; J: TRBJ2-1; DNA: TGTGCCAGCAGCCCCACTGGCGGGGGCGCACAGTTCTTC; CDR3: CASSPTGGGAQFF
V: TRBV19; size: once; D: .; J: TRBJ1-4; DNA: TGTGCCAGTAGTATACTGGGAGTTAATGAAAAACTGTTTTTT; CDR3: CASSILGVNEKLFF
V: TRBV7-9; size: .; D: .; J: TRBJ2-3; DNA: TGTGCCAGCAGCCTTACCCGTTCGGAGTTGGGTACGCAGTATTTT; CDR3: CASSLTRSELGTQYF
V: TRBV10-3; size: .; D: TRBD2; J: TRBJ2-3; DNA: TGTGCCATCGGACTAGCGATGGACACAGATACGCAGTATTTT; CDR3: CAIGLAMDTDTQYF
V: TRBV19; size: .; D: TRBD2; J: TRBJ2-7; DNA: TGTGCCAGTAGTATAGGCGGCGGGGGGAATGAGCAGTACTTC; CDR3: CASSIGGGGNEQYF
V: TRBV3-1/TRBV3-2; size: .; D: TRBD2; J: TRBJ2-5; DNA: TGTGCCAGCAGCCAAGGGACTAGCGGGCAAGAGACCCAGTACTTC; CDR3: CASSQGTSGQETQYF
V: TRBV2; size: once; D: TRBD2; J: TRBJ2-7; DNA: TGTGCCAGCCGGGGGGGGTCCAGCGAGCAGTACTTC; CDR3: CASRGGSSEQYF
V: TRBV25-1; size: few; D: TRBD1; J: TRBJ1-2; DNA: TGTGCCAGCAGTTCGCAGGGGGCTTTGCATGGCTACACCTTC; CDR3: CASSSQGALHGYTF
V: TRBV3-1/TRBV3-2; size: .; D: .; J: TRBJ2-5; DNA: TGTGCCAGCAGCGACCGGGGAACACAAGAGACCCAGTACTTC; CDR3: CASSDRGTQETQYF
V: TRBV30; size: once; D: .; J: TRBJ1-2; DNA: TGTGCCTCCACACAGGGAACTGGCTACACCTTC; CDR3: CASTQGTGYTF
V: TRBV7-2; size: .; D: .; J: TRBJ2-7; DNA: TGTGCCAGCAGCTTAGGGTCCCTTTCAGGGGACCGATACGAGCAGTACTTC; CDR3: CASSLGSLSGDRYEQYF
V: TRBV6-6; size: .; D: .; J: TRBJ2-1; DNA: TGTGCCAGCAGTTACTCTGGGAGAGACCACAATGAGCAGTTCTTC; CDR3: CASSYSGRDHNEQFF
V: TRBV9; size: .; D: TRBD1; J: TRBJ2-7; DNA: TGTGCCAGCAGCCTAGAGGACAGGGGCTACGAGCAGTACTTC; CDR3: CASSLEDRGYEQYF
V: TRBV5-1; size: .; D: .; J: TRBJ2-1; DNA: TGCGCCAGCAGCTTGGTGTCGAGCTCCTACAATGAGCAGTTCTTC; CDR3: CASSLVSSSYNEQFF
V: TRBV6-6; size: .; D: .; J: TRBJ1-1; DNA: TGTGCCAGCAGACCCGGACAGACCAGCATGAACACTGAAGCTTTCTTT; CDR3: CASRPGQTSMNTEAFF
V: TRBV7-9; size: .; D: .; J: TRBJ1-1; DNA: TGTGCCAGCAGCTTAGAGCAGGGCCTCGGGGCTTTCTTT; CDR3: CASSLEQGLGAFF
V: TRBV13; size: .; D: .; J: TRBJ2-2; DNA: TGTGCCAGCAGCTTACGACCGGCCGACGGTGGGGGGATCAACACCGGGGAGCTGTTTTTT; CDR3: CASSLRPADGGGINTGELFF
V: TRBV29-1; size: .; D: TRBD2; J: TRBJ2-5; DNA: TGCAGCGCCGGACTAGGGGAGACCCAGTACTTC; CDR3: CSAGLGETQYF
V: TRBV19; size: .; D: .; J: TRBJ1-3; DNA: TGTGCCAGTAGCTTGGACAGCCACTCTGGAAACACCATATATTTT; CDR3: CASSLDSHSGNTIYF
V: TRBV28; size: once; D: TRBD2; J: TRBJ2-3; DNA: TGTGCCAGCAGTTTAGGGACTAGCGGACCGGATACGCAGTATTTT; CDR3: CASSLGTSGPDTQYF
V: TRBV7-9; size: .; D: .; J: TRBJ1-1; DNA: TGTGCCAGCAGCCCTTCAGTCCCGGGACTGGGGAACACTGAAGCTTTCTTT; CDR3: CASSPSVPGLGNTEAFF
V: TRBV3-1/TRBV3-2; size: .; D: TRBD1; J: TRBJ1-5; DNA: TGTGCCAGCAGCCTCGGGACAGACAGACTCCAGCCCCAGCATTTT; CDR3: CASSLGTDRLQPQHF
V: TRBV2; size: few; D: .; J: TRBJ1-4; DNA: TGTGCCAGCTTACTGGAGGTACATAATGAAAAACTGTTTTTT; CDR3: CASLLEVHNEKLFF
V: TRBV2; size: .; D: .; J: TRBJ1-6; DNA: TGTGCCAGCAGTGGGACAGAGGGCGGGTTTAGCTCCTATAATTCACCCCTCCACTTT; CDR3: CASSGTEGGFSSYNSPLHF
V: TRBV27; size: .; D: TRBD2; J: TRBJ2-7; DNA: TGTGCCAGCAGATCATCGGGGGGGGGCTACGAGCAGTACTTC; CDR3: CASRSSGGGYEQYF
V: TRBV9; size: .; D: TRBD1; J: TRBJ1-2; DNA: TGTGCCAGCAGCGTAGATCCGGGACAGGGAGGTAACTATGGCTACACCTTC; CDR3: CASSVDPGQGGNYGYTF
V: TRBV5-1; size: .; D: .; J: TRBJ1-5; DNA: TGCGCCAGCAGCTTGGGGGCAGGCCCAAATCAGCCCCAGCATTTT; CDR3: CASSLGAGPNQPQHF
V: TRBV12-5; size: .; D: TRBD1; J: TRBJ2-5; DNA: TGTGCTAGTGGTTTAGGGACAGGGTTCATGGAGACCCAGTACTTC; CDR3: CASGLGTGFMETQYF
V: TRBV2; size: many; D: TRBD1; J: TRBJ2-1; DNA: TGTGCCATGGCGGACAGGGAGAAATACAATGAGCAGTTCTTC; CDR3: CAMADREKYNEQFF
V: TRBV12-3/TRBV12-4; size: few; D: .; J: TRBJ1-1; DNA: TGTGCCAGCAGTCTCCAAGGGGACACTGAAGCTTTCTTT; CDR3: CASSLQGDTEAFF
V: TRBV20-1; size: .; D: .; J: TRBJ2-3; DNA: TGCAGTGCTCGTTCCTCAGATACGCAGTATTTT; CDR3: CSARSSDTQYF
V: TRBV7-9; size: .; D: .; J: TRBJ1-1; DNA: TGTGCCAGCAGCTTATGGAGGGGAAACACTGAAGCTTTCTTT; CDR3: CASSLWRGNTEAFF
V: TRBV28; size: .; D: .; J: TRBJ2-7; DNA: TGTGCCAGCAGTTTATACCCCAGCTCCTACGAGCAGTACTTC; CDR3: CASSLYPSSYEQYF
V: TRBV6-5; size: .; D: TRBD1; J: TRBJ1-2; DNA: TGTGCCACGTCCCGGGACAGTATCTTCTATGGCTACACCTTC; CDR3: CATSRDSIFYGYTF
V: TRBV6-5; size: .; D: TRBD2; J: TRBJ2-1; DNA: TGTGCCAGCAGTATGGGGGCTAGCGGGAGGAATGAGCAGTTCTTC; CDR3: CASSMGASGRNEQFF
V: TRBV5-1; size: .; D: .; J: TRBJ1-1; DNA: TGCGCCAGCAGCCTCCAAGGCCAGGGAATGGGCACTGAAGCTTTCTTT; CDR3: CASSLQGQGMGTEAFF
V: TRBV5-8; size: .; D: TRBD1; J: TRBJ1-1; DNA: TGTGCCACCAGACAGGGGACAGAAGCTTTCTTT; CDR3: CATRQGTEAFF
V: TRBV19; size: once; D: .; J: TRBJ1-3; DNA: TGTGCCAGTAGGCTACTAGCTTCCTCTGGAAACACCATATATTTT; CDR3: CASRLLASSGNTIYF
V: TRBV6-5; size: .; D: .; J: TRBJ1-2; DNA: TGTGCCAGCCGGCTGGGGAGGGACGGATATGGCTACACCTTC; CDR3: CASRLGRDGYGYTF
V: TRBV5-1; size: few; D: TRBD2; J: TRBJ2-1; DNA: TGCGCCAGCAGCGCGGGGGGAGGGTCCTACAATGAGCAGTTCTTC; CDR3: CASSAGGGSYNEQFF
V: TRBV3-1/TRBV3-2; size: .; D: TRBD1; J: TRBJ1-5; DNA: TGTGCCAGCAGTCTAACAGGGGCTGCGGATCAGCCCCAGCATTTT; CDR3: CASSLTGAADQPQHF
V: TRBV12-3/TRBV12-4; size: .; D: .; J: TRBJ1-5; DNA: TGTGCCAGCAGTTTGCCGGGTTATCAGCCCCAGCATTTT; CDR3: CASSLPGYQPQHF
V: TRBV18; size: .; D: .; J: TRBJ1-3; DNA: TGTGCCAGCTCACCTGTTGAGACTTCGGGAAACACCATATATTTT; CDR3: CASSPVETSGNTIYF
V: TRBV2; size: .; D: .; J: TRBJ1-2; DNA: TGTGCCAGCAGTGAAGGGTCTCAGGGTAACTATGGCTACACCTTC; CDR3: CASSEGSQGNYGYTF
V: TRBV21-1; size: once; D: .; J: TRBJ2-1; DNA: TGTGCCAGCAGCAATCCCGTTAACGCGGGCCCTTTCTACAATGAGCAGTTCTTC; CDR3: CASSNPVNAGPFYNEQFF
V: TRBV6-5; size: .; D: .; J: TRBJ1-1; DNA: TGTGCCAGCAGTTATTCCAGGAACACTGAAGCTTTCTTT; CDR3: CASSYSRNTEAFF
V: TRBV19; size: .; D: .; J: TRBJ2-7; DNA: TGTGCCAGTAGTATAGGATTCGGTTCCGAGCAGTACTTC; CDR3: CASSIGFGSEQYF
V: TRBV5-4; size: .; D: TRBD2; J: TRBJ2-2; DNA: TGTGCCAGCAGCTCCCTTGACCGAATGGGAGGGACCGGGGAGCTGTTTTTT; CDR3: CASSSLDRMGGTGELFF
V: TRBV13; size: .; D: .; J: TRBJ1-3; DNA: TGTGCCAGCAGCTTATTACCCGACACGTCTGGAAACACCATATATTTT; CDR3: CASSLLPDTSGNTIYF
V: TRBV7-2; size: .; D: .; J: TRBJ1-6; DNA: TGTGCCAGCAGCACTAGCGTGAATAATTCACCCCTCCACTTT; CDR3: CASSTSVNNSPLHF
V: TRBV9; size: once; D: TRBD2; J: TRBJ2-2; DNA: TGTGCCAGCAGCGTAGCCGGTACGGGGGGGGAAATCGCGAACACCGGGGAGCTGTTTTTT; CDR3: CASSVAGTGGEIANTGELFF
V: TRBV6-4; size: .; D: .; J: TRBJ1-1; DNA: TGTGCCAGCAGACCTGACAGACAGAACACTGAAGCTTTCTTT; CDR3: CASRPDRQNTEAFF
V: TRBV6-5; size: .; D: TRBD1; J: TRBJ1-1; DNA: TGTGCCAGCAGCCACCGGGACAGGACTGAAGCTTTCTTT; CDR3: CASSHRDRTEAFF
V: TRBV12-3/TRBV12-4; size: .; D: TRBD1; J: TRBJ1-1; DNA: TGTGCCAGCAGCCGAACAGGGGACACTGAAGCTTTCTTT; CDR3: CASSRTGDTEAFF